This TCR beta chain was recovered during a study of cytomegalovirus exposure and HLA in healthy donors. This clone has a single count. The PCR was carried out with 60 Vbeta primers and 13 Jbeta primers. Data came from immunoSEQ multiplex PCR; TCRdb stores just in-frame clones and leaves some out. This table has 150,000 or so clones, approximately 84% appearing once. V was clipped by 3 bases and J by 2 bases; unmatched bases: 2. Per germline, CDR1 SNHLY and CDR2 FYNNEI. This CDR3 has 15 amino acids. V and J are TRBV2 and TRBJ1-4; 8 bases map to TRBD1. Material: PBMCs. The TCR sequence derives from a man aged 25-45 years in good health and CMV-seropositive. CDR3 region: CASSEGDRTNEKLFF. The CDR3, as DNA: TGTGCCAGCAGTGAGGGGGACAGGACTAATGAAAAACTGTTTTTT.